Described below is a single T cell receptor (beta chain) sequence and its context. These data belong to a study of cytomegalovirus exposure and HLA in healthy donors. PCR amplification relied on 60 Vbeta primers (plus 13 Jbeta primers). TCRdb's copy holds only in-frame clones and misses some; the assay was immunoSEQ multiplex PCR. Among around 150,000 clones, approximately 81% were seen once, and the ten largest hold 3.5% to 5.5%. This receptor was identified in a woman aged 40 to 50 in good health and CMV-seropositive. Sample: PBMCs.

Here the CDR3 DNA reads TGTGCCAGCAGCGCGGGGACAGGGGGAATCGGCACCATATATTTT. It translates to CASSAGTGGIGTIYF. J is TRBJ1-3 and V is TRBV9; 11 nucleotides line up with TRBD1. CDR1 and CDR2 (germline): SGDLS, YYNGEE. Unmatched junction bases numbered 8, after V lost 3 bases and J lost 9 bases. The CDR3 covers 15 residues.